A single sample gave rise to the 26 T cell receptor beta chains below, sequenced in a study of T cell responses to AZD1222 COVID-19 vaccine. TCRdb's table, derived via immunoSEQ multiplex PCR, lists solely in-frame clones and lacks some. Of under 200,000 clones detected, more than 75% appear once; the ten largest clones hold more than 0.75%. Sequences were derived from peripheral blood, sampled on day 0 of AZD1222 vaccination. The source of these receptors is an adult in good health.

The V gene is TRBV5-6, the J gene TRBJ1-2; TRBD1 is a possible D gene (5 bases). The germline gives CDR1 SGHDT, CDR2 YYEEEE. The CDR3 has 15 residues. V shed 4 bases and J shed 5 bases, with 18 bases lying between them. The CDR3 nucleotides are TGTGCCAGCAGCCCAAAGACAGTTTCCTCTTATGGCTACACCTTC. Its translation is CASSPKTVSSYGYTF.

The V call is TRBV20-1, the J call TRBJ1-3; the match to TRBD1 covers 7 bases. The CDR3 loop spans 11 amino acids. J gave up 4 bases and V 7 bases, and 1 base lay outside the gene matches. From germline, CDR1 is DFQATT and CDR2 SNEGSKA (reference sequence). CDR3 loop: CSVQGGNTIYF. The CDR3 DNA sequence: TGCAGTGTACAGGGGGGAAACACCATATATTTT.

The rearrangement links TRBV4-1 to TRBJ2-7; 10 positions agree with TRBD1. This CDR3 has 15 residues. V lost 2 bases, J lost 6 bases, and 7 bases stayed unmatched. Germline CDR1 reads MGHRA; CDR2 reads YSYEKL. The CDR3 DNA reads TGCGCCAGCAGCCAATCCAGGACAGGGGGGGGCGAGCAGTACTTC. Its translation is CASSQSRTGGGEQYF.

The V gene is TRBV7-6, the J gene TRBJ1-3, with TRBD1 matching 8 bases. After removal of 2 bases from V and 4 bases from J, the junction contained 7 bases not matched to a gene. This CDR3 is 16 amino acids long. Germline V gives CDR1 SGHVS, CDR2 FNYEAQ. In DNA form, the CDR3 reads TGTGCCAGCAGCTTATATCTAGGGACAGGCGGAAACACCATATATTTT. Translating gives CASSLYLGTGGNTIYF.

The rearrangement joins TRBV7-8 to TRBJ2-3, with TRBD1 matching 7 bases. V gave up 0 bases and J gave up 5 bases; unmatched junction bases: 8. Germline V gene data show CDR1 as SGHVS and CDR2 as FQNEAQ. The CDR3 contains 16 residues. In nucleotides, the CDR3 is TGTGCCAGCAGCTTAGCCGGGACAGTCGAAGGAGATACGCAGTATTTT. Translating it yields CASSLAGTVEGDTQYF. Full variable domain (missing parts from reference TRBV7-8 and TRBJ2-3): GAGVSQSPRYKVAKRGQDVALRCDPISGHVSLFWYQQALGQGPEFLTYFQNEAQLDKSGLPSDRFFAERPEGSVSTLKIQRTQQEDSAVYLCASSLAGTVEGDTQYFGPGTRLTVL.

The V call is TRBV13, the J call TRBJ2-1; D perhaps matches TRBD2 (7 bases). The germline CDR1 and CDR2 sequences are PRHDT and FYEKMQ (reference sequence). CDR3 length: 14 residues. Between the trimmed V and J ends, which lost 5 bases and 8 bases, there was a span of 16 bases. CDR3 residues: CASSGDPGGHEQFF. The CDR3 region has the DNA TGTGCCAGCAGCGGGGACCCCGGGGGGCATGAGCAGTTCTTC.

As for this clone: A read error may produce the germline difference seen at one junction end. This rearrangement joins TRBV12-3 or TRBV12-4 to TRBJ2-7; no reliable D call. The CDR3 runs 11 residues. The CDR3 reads CASSLVGPVHF. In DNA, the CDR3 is TGTGCCAGCAGTTTAGTCGGGCCAGTTCACTTC.

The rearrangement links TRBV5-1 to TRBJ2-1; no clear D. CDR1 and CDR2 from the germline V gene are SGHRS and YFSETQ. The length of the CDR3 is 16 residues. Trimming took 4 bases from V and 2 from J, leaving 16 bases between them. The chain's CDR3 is CASSPLMTKAYNEQFF. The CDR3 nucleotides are TGCGCCAGCAGCCCACTTATGACAAAGGCCTACAATGAGCAGTTCTTC.

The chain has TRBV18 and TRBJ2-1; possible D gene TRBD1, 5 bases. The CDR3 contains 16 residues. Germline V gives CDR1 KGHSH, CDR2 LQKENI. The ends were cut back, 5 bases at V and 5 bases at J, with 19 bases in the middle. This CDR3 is CASSATGGTYDNEQFF. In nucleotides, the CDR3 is TGTGCCAGCTCAGCTACAGGCGGTACTTATGACAATGAGCAGTTCTTC.

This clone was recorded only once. The CDR3 sequence is CASSLAGGAPYEQYF. In nucleotides, the CDR3 is TGTGCCAGCAGCTTAGCTGGGGGGGCCCCCTACGAGCAGTACTTC. V is TRBV7-9 and J is TRBJ2-7, with D possibly matching TRBD2 (7 bases). CDR3 length: 15 amino acids. Trimming shortened V by 0 bases and J by 2 bases, and 11 bases separated the two germline ends. Germline V lookup: CDR1 SEHNR, CDR2 FQNEAQ (reference sequence).

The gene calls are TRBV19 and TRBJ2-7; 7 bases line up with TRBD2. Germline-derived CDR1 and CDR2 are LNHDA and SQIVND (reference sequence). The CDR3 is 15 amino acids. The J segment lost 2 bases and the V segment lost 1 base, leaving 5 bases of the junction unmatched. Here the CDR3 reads CASSIAGGRTYEQYF. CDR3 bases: TGTGCCAGTAGTATAGCGGGGGGTCGGACCTACGAGCAGTACTTC.

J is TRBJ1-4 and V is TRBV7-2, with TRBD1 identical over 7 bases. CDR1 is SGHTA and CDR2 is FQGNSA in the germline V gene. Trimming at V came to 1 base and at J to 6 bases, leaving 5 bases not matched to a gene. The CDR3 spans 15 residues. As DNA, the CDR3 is TGTGCCAGCAGCTTAGGACAGGGACGGGATGAAAAACTGTTTTTT. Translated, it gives CASSLGQGRDEKLFF.

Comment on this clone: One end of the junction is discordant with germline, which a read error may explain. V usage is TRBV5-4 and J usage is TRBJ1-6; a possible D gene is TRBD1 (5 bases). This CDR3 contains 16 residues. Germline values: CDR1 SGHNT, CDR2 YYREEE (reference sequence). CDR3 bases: TGTGTCAGCAGCTTGGGGGGTACGGCAGATAATTCACCCCTCCACTTT. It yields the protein CVSSLGGTADNSPLHF.

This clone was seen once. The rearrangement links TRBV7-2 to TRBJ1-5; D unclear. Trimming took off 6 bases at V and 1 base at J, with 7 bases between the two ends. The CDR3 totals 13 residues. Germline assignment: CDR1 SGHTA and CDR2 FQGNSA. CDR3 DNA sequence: TGTGCCAGCAGTGTCCAAAGCAATCAGCCCCAGCATTTT. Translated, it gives CASSVQSNQPQHF. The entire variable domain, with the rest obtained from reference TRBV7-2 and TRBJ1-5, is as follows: GAGVSQSPSNKVTEKGKDVELRCDPISGHTALYWYRQSLGQGLEFLIYFQGNSAPDKSGLPSDRFSAERTGGSVSTLTIQRTQQEDSAVYLCASSVQSNQPQHFGDGTRLSIL.

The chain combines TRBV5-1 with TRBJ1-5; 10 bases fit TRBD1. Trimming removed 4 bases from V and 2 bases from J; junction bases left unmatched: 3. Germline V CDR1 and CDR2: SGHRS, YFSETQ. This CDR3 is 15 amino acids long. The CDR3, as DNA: TGCGCCAGCAGCCAAGGACAGGGGGGCAATCAGCCCCAGCATTTT. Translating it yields CASSQGQGGNQPQHF. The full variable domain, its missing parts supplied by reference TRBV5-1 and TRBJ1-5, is KAGVTQTPRYLIKTRGQQVTLSCSPISGHRSVSWYQQTPGQGLQFLFEYFSETQRNKGNFPGRFSGRQFSNSRSEMNVSTLELGDSALYLCASSQGQGGNQPQHFGDGTRLSIL.

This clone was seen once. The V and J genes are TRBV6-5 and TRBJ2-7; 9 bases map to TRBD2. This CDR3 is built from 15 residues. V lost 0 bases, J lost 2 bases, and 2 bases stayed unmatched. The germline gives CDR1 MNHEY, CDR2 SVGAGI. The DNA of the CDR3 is TGTGCCAGCAGTTACTCGGCTAGCGGGACCTACGAGCAGTACTTC. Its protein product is CASSYSASGTYEQYF.

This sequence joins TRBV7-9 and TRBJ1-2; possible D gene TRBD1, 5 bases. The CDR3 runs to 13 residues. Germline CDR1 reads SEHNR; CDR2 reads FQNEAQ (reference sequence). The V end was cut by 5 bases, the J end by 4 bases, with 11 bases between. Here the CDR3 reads CASSNGDSYGYTF. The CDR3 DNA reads TGTGCCAGCAGCAATGGCGACAGCTATGGCTACACCTTC.

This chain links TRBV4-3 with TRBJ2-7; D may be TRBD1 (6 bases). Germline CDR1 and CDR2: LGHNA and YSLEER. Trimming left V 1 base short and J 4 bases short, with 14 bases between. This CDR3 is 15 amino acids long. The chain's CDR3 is CASSQVPGEGYEQYF. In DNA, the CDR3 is TGCGCCAGCAGCCAAGTGCCAGGGGAAGGATACGAGCAGTACTTC.

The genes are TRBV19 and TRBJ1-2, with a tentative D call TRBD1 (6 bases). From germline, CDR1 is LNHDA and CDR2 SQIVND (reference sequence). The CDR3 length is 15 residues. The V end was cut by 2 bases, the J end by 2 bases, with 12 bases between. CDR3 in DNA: TGTGCCAGTAGTATAATAGGGGACAAGAACTATGGCTACACCTTC. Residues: CASSIIGDKNYGYTF.

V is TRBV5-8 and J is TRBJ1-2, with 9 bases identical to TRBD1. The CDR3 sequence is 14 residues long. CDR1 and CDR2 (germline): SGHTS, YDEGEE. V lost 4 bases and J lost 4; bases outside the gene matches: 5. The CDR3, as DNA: TGTGCCAGCAGCCGTAAGGGACAGGGCTATGGCTACACCTTC. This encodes CASSRKGQGYGYTF.

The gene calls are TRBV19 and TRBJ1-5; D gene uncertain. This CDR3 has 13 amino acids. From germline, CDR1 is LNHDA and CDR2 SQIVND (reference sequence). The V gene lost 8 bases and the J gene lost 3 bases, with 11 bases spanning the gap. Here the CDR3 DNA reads TGTGCCAGTGGCGGCAGCTACAATCAGCCCCAGCATTTT. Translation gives CASGGSYNQPQHF.

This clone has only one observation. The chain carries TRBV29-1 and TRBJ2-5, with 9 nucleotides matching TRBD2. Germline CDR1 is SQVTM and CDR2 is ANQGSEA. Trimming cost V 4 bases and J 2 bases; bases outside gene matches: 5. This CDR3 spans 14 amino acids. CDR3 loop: CSVGSGSGQETQYF. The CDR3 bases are TGCAGCGTTGGTAGCGGGAGTGGGCAAGAGACCCAGTACTTC. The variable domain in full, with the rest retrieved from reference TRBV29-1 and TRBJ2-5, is SAVISQKPSRDICQRGTSLTIQCQVDSQVTMMFWYRQQPGQSLTLIATANQGSEATYESGFVIDKFPISRPNLTFSTLTVSNMSPEDSSIYLCSVGSGSGQETQYFGPGTRLLVL.

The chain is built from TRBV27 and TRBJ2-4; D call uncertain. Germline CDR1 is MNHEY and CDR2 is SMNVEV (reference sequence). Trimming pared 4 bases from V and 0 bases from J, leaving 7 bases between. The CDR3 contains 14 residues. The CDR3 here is CASSSPVAKNIQYF. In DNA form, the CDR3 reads TGTGCCAGCAGTTCCCCAGTAGCCAAAAACATTCAGTACTTC.

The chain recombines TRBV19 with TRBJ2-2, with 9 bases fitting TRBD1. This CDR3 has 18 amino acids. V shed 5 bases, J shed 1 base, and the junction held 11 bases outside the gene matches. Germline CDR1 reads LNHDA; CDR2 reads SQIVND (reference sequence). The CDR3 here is CASSPGTGWGRNTGELFF. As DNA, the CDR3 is TGTGCCAGTAGTCCGGGGACAGGGTGGGGTAGGAACACCGGGGAGCTGTTTTTT.

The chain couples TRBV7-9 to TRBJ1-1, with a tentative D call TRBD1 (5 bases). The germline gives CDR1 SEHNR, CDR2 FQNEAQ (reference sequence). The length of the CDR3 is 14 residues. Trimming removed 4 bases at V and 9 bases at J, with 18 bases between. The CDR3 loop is CASSSRTNEEKAFF. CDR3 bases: TGTGCCAGCAGCTCCCGGACAAACGAGGAAAAAGCTTTCTTT. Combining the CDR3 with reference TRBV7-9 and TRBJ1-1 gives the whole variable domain DTGVSQNPRHKITKRGQNVTFRCDPISEHNRLYWYRQTLGQGPEFLTYFQNEAQLEKSRLLSDRFSAERPKGSFSTLEIQRTEQGDSAMYLCASSSRTNEEKAFFGQGTRLTVV.

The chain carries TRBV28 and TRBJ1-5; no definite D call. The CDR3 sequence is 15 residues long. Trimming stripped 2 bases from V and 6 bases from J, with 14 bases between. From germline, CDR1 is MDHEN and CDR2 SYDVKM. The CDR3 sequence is CASSLLELLGQPQHF. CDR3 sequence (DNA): TGTGCCAGCAGTTTACTCGAACTCCTGGGTCAGCCCCAGCATTTT.